The 8 T cell receptor beta chains in this list originate from one sample, sequenced in a study of shared clonotypes between healthy human individuals. Method: immunoSEQ multiplex PCR; TCRdb's copy keeps in-frame clones and lacks some. The data show roughly 2.5 million clones, around 90% seen once. Material: naive CD4+ T cells sorted from blood. Noted subset: CD45RA+ positively selected. The receptor set was obtained from a man between 18 and 35 years old in good health.

J is TRBJ2-5 and V is TRBV25-1; maybe TRBD1 (6 bases). This CDR3 has 17 amino acids. V dropped 1 base and J dropped 2 bases, with 17 bases sitting between them. Per germline, CDR1 MGHDK and CDR2 SYGVNS. CDR3 bases: TGTGCCAGCAGTGAATTGGGGCAAGGGGGTTGGCAAGAGACCCAGTACTTC. It encodes CASSELGQGGWQETQYF.

V is TRBV6-1 and J is TRBJ2-4; unclear D gene. CDR1 is MNHNS and CDR2 is SASEGT in the germline V gene. This CDR3 spans 16 amino acids. V was pared by 2 bases and J by 4 bases, with 15 bases between. The CDR3 loop is CASSESVFAGKNIQYF. The CDR3 nucleotides read TGTGCCAGCAGTGAATCGGTCTTCGCCGGGAAAAACATTCAGTACTTC.

The chain combines TRBV9 with TRBJ2-3, with unresolved D. Trimming removed 2 bases at V and 7 bases at J, with 5 bases between. The CDR3 sequence is 11 residues long. Germline-derived CDR1 and CDR2 are SGDLS and YYNGEE. The CDR3 loop is CASSVENTQYF. In DNA, the CDR3 is TGTGCCAGCAGCGTCGAGAATACGCAGTATTTT.

The chain couples TRBV9 to TRBJ2-2, with TRBD2 identical over 8 bases. V lost 0 bases, J lost 1 base, and 5 bases stayed unmatched. The CDR3 length is 17 residues. Looked up from germline, CDR1 is SGDLS and CDR2 is YYNGEE. The chain's CDR3 is CASSVAGGRKNTGELFF. DNA of the CDR3: TGTGCCAGCAGCGTAGCGGGAGGGCGGAAGAACACCGGGGAGCTGTTTTTT. Full variable domain (missing parts from reference TRBV9 and TRBJ2-2): DSGVTQTPKHLITATGQRVTLRCSPRSGDLSVYWYQQSLDQGLQFLIQYYNGEERAKGNILERFSAQQFPDLHSELNLSSLELGDSALYFCASSVAGGRKNTGELFFGEGSRLTVL.

The chain joins TRBV7-2 to TRBJ2-1, with D hard to call. The CDR3 runs to 14 residues. Germline V gene data show CDR1 as SGHTA and CDR2 as FQGNSA. With 6 bases removed from V and 9 bases from J, the gap between germline ends came to 18 bases. For the CDR3, the DNA is TGTGCCAGCAGGAACCCCCGGGTGGAGCTTGAGCAGTTCTTC. Its translation is CASRNPRVELEQFF.

CDR3: CASSVEQGGHEQYF. CDR3 bases: TGTGCCAGCAGCGTAGAACAGGGGGGACACGAGCAGTACTTC. This chain connects TRBV9 to TRBJ2-7, with TRBD1 matching over 8 bases. The junction had 4 bases not matched to a gene; V was cut back by 0 bases and J by 5 bases. CDR3 length: 14 amino acids. Germline values: CDR1 SGDLS, CDR2 YYNGEE.

The V call is TRBV7-8, the J call TRBJ1-4, with 10 bases that match TRBD1. V gave up 4 bases and J gave up 8 bases; unmatched junction bases: 4. The CDR3 length is 14 residues. Per the germline V gene, CDR1 is SGHVS and CDR2 is FQNEAQ. CDR3 bases: TGTGCCAGCAGCTACCGGGACAGGGGAGAAAAACTGTTTTTT. Protein: CASSYRDRGEKLFF.

V and J are TRBV28 and TRBJ1-2; a possible D gene is TRBD1 (5 bases). Trimming stripped 10 bases from V and 2 bases from J, with 11 bases between. In germline, CDR1 is MDHEN, CDR2 SYDVKM. CDR3 length: 12 amino acids. Written as DNA, the CDR3 is TGTGCCACCGGGGGGGTGAACTATGGCTACACCTTC. Translated, it gives CATGGVNYGYTF.